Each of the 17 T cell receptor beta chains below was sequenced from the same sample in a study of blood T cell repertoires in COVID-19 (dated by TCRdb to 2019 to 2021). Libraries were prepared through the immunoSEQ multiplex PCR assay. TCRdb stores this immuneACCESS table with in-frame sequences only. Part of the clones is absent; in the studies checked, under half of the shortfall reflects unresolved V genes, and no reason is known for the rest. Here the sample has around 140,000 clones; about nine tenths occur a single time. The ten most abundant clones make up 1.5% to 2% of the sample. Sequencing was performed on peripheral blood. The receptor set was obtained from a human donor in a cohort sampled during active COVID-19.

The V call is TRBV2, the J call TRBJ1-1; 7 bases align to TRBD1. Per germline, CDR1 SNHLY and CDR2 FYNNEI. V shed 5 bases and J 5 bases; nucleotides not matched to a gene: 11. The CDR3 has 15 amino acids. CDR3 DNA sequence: TGTGCCAGCAGTTTAATGCGACAGGGAGAGACTGAAGCTTTCTTT. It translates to CASSLMRQGETEAFF.

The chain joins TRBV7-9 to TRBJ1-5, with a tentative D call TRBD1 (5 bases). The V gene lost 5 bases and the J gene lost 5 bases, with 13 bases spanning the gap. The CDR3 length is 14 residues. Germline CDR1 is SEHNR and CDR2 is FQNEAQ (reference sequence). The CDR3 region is CASSPDTIYQPQHF. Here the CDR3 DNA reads TGTGCCAGCAGCCCGGACACAATATATCAGCCCCAGCATTTT.

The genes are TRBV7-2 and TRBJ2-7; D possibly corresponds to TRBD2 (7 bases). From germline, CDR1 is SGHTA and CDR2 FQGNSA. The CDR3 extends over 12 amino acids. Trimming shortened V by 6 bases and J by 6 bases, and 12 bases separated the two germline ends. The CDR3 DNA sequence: TGTGCCAGCAGGGGGGGGCCCTTCGAGCAGTACTTC. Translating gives CASRGGPFEQYF.

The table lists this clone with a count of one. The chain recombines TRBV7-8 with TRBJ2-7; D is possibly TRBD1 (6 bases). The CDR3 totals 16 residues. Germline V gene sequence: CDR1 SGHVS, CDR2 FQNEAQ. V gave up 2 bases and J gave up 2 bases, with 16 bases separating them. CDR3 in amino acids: CASSLHQGQGTYEQYF. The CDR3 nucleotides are TGTGCCAGCAGCTTACATCAGGGACAAGGTACCTACGAGCAGTACTTC.

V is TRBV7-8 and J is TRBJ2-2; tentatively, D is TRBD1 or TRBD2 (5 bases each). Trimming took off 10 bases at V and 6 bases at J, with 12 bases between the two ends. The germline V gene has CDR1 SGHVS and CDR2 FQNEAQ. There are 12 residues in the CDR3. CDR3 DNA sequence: TGTGCCACCAGGGCGGAGGCCGGGGAGCTGTTTTTT. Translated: CATRAEAGELFF.

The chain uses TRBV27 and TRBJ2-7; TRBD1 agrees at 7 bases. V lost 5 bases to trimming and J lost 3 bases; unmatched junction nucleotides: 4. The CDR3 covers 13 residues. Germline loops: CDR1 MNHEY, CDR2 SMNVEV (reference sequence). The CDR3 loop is CASSDRVHYEQYF. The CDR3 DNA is TGTGCCAGCAGTGACAGGGTCCACTACGAGCAGTACTTC.

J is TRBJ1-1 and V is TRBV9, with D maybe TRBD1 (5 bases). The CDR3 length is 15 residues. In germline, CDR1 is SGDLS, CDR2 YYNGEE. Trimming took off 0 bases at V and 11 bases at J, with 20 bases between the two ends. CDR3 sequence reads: CASSVDASEGRWAFF. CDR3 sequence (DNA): TGTGCCAGCAGCGTAGACGCCAGTGAGGGGAGGTGGGCTTTCTTT. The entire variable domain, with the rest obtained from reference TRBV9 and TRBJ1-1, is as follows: DSGVTQTPKHLITATGQRVTLRCSPRSGDLSVYWYQQSLDQGLQFLIQYYNGEERAKGNILERFSAQQFPDLHSELNLSSLELGDSALYFCASSVDASEGRWAFFGQGTRLTVV.

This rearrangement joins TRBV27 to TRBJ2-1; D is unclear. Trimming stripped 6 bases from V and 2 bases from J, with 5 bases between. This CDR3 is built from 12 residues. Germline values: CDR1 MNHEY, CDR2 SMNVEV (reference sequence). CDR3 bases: TGTGCCAGCAGGGCCACCTACAATGAGCAGTTCTTC. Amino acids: CASRATYNEQFF.

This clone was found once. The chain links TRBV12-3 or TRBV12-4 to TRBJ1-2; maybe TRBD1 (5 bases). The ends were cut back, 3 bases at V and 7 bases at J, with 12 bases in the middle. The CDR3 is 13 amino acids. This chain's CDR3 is CASSFVRGSGYTF. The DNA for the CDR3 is TGTGCCAGCAGTTTTGTCCGGGGGAGTGGCTACACCTTC.

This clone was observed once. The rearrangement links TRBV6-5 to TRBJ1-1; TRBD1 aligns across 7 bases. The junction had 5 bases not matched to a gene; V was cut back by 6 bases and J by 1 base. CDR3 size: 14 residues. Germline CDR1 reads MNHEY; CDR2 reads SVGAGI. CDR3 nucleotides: TGTGCCAGCAGGTACGACAGGGCGAACACTGAAGCTTTCTTT. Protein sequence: CASRYDRANTEAFF.

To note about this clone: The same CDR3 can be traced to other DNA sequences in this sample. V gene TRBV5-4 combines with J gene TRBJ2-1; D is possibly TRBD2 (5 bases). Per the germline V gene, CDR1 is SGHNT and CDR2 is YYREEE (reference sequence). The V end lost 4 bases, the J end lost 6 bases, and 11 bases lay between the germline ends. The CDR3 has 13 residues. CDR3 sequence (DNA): TGTGCCAGCAGCCTGGCCCGGGGCAATGAGCAGTTCTTC. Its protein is CASSLARGNEQFF. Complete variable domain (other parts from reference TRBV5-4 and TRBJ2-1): ETGVTQSPTHLIKTRGQQVTLRCSSQSGHNTVSWYQQALGQGPQFIFQYYREEENGRGNFPPRFSGLQFPNYSSELNVNALELDDSALYLCASSLARGNEQFFGPGTRLTVL.

The CDR3 nucleotides read TGTGCCAGCTCACCCTCGACTAGCTCCTACGAGCAGTACTTC. Translated, it gives CASSPSTSSYEQYF. The rearrangement uses TRBV18 and TRBJ2-7, with D perhaps matching TRBD2 (6 bases). From germline, CDR1 is KGHSH and CDR2 LQKENI. The CDR3 is 14 amino acids. The V and J ends lost 3 bases and 0 bases respectively, with 9 bases between them.

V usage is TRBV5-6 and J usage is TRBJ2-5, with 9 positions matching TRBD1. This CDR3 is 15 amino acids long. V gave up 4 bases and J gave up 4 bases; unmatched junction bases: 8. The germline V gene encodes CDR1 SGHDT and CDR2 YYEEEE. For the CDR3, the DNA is TGTGCCAGCAGCCGCGGACAGGGGCTGCGAGAGACCCAGTACTTC. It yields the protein CASSRGQGLRETQYF. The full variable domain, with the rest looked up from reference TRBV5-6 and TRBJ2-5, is DAGVTQSPTHLIKTRGQQVTLRCSPKSGHDTVSWYQQALGQGPQFIFQYYEEEERQRGNFPDRFSGHQFPNYSSELNVNALLLGDSALYLCASSRGQGLRETQYFGPGTRLLVL.

CDR3 in amino acids: CASTGGPNTEAFF. DNA for the CDR3: TGTGCCAGCACTGGAGGACCGAACACTGAAGCTTTCTTT. The chain carries TRBV2 and TRBJ1-1; unclear D gene. CDR3 size: 13 residues. The germline gives CDR1 SNHLY, CDR2 FYNNEI. V was shortened by 7 bases and J by 1 base, with 10 bases between the two germline ends.

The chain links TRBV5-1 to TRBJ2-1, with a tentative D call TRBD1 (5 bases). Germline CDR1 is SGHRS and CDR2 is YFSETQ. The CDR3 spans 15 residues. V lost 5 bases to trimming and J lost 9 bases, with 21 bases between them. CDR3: CASRFGQGGQGEQFF. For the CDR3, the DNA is TGCGCCAGCAGATTCGGCCAGGGTGGGCAAGGTGAGCAGTTCTTC.

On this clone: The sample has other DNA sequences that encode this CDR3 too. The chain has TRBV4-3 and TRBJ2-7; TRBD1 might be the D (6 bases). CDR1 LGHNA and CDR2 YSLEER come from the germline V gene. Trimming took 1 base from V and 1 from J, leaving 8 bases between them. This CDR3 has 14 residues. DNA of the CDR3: TGCGCCAGCAGCCAAGGCCAGGGGTCCTACGAGCAGTACTTC. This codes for CASSQGQGSYEQYF.

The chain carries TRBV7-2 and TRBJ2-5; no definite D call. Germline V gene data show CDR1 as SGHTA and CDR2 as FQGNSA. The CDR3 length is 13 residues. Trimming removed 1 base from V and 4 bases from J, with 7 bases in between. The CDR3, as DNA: TGTGCCAGCAGCTTAGATTTCTCAGAGACCCAGTACTTC. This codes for CASSLDFSETQYF.